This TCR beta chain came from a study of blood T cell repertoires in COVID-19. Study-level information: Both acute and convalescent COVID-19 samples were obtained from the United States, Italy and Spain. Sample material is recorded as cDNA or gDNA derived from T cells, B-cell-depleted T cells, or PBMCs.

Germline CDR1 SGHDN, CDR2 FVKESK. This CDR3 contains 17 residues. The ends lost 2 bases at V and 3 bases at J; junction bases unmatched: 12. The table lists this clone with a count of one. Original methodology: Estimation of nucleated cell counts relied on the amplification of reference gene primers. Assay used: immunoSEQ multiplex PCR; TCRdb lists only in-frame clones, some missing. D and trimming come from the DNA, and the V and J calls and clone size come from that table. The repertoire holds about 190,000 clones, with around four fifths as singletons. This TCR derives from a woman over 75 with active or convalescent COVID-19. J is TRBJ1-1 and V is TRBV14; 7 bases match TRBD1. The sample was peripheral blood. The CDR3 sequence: CASSQPLGGGKDTEAFF. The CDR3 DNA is TGTGCCAGCAGCCAACCCTTAGGAGGGGGCAAGGACACTGAAGCTTTCTTT. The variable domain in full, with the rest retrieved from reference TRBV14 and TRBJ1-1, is EAGVTQFPSHSVIEKGQTVTLRCDPISGHDNLYWYRRVMGKEIKFLLHFVKESKQDESGMPNNRFLAERTGGTYSTLKVQPAELEDSGVYFCASSQPLGGGKDTEAFFGQGTRLTVV.